This T cell receptor beta chain was profiled in a study of blood T cell repertoires in COVID-19. Study details: Some COVID-19 samples were acute and others convalescent; all came from the United States, Italy and Spain. Sources were T cells, B-cell-depleted T cells, or PBMCs; the material itself was cDNA or gDNA.

The CDR3 extends over 14 amino acids. With V trimmed by 6 bases and J by 3 bases, 7 bases remained unmatched. CDR1 is SGHRS, CDR2 YFSETQ, per germline. Under the authors' procedure: Counts of nucleated cells, estimated from reference gene primer amplification, were obtained. Clones were sequenced by immunoSEQ multiplex PCR, and TCRdb holds only the in-frame ones, with some missing. From that table come the V and J calls and clone size; the DNA was used to work out D and trimming. The sample contains some 300,000 clones, about nine tenths of which appear only once. The rearrangement links TRBV5-1 to TRBJ2-7, with 9 bases identical to TRBD1. The TCR comes from a woman aged 25-40 years who had recovered from COVID-19. Source material: peripheral blood. The CDR3 sequence is CASTDRGGGYEQYF. Here the CDR3 DNA reads TGCGCCAGCACTGACAGGGGGGGTGGCTACGAGCAGTACTTC.